This TCR beta chain was recovered during a study of cytomegalovirus exposure and HLA in healthy donors. Study-wide results and caveats: One later analysis reportedly identified an Asian-associated ancestry cluster that showed fewer N-insertions than the approximately 700-donor mean. It was assumed in the presence/absence analyses that sequencing depth was roughly uniform across donors.

Comments on this clone: The antigen is unknown.

Researchers ran the PCR with 60 Vbeta and 13 Jbeta primers. Sequencing used immunoSEQ multiplex PCR; TCRdb keeps in-frame clones, though not all of them. The sample shows 250,000 to 350,000 clones, 86% of them seen only once. V gave up 5 bases and J gave up 4 bases, with 21 bases separating them. Germline V gene lookup returns CDR1 SEHNR and CDR2 FQNEAQ (reference sequence). CDR3 length: 16 amino acids. The sample consisted of PBMCs. This TCR was sampled from a man aged 40-55 years in good health and CMV-seropositive. The chain is built from TRBV7-9 and TRBJ2-7; D gene uncertain. CDR3: CASSPASGPGRYEQYF. In DNA form, the CDR3 reads TGTGCCAGCAGCCCCGCTTCCGGCCCGGGTAGGTACGAGCAGTACTTC.